Shown below are 27 T cell receptor beta chains from a single sample sequenced in a study of blood T cell repertoires in COVID-19 (TCRdb year 2020). Libraries were constructed by the immunoSEQ multiplex PCR assay. TCRdb took over this immuneACCESS table, retaining in-frame rearrangements with V and J assigned. Such tables are incomplete; in checked studies, under half of the missing clones stem from an unresolved V gene, and the remainder is unexplained. A total of 150,000 to 200,000 clones appear in this sample, about 76% of them only once. Nearly 6% of the sample is taken by the ten largest. Sequenced material: peripheral blood. All receptors derive from a woman aged 40 to 50 with COVID-19, enrolled during active disease.

This clone was observed many times. The J gene is TRBJ1-1, the V gene TRBV29-1; possible D gene TRBD1, 5 bases. There are 14 residues in the CDR3. V was trimmed by 4 bases and J by 2 bases, leaving 14 bases between them. CDR1 is SQVTM and CDR2 is ANQGSEA in the germline V gene. The CDR3 DNA is TGCAGCGTTGCTGGTGTGACAGCTAACACTGAAGCTTTCTTT. Translating it yields CSVAGVTANTEAFF.

The chain employs TRBV3-1 (or the pseudogene TRBV3-2) and TRBJ2-3; 9 nucleotides match TRBD2. Unmatched junction bases numbered 19, after V lost 3 bases and J lost 6 bases. The CDR3 loop spans 19 amino acids. CDR1 is LGHDT, CDR2 YNNKEL, per germline (reference sequence). The CDR3 sequence is CASSHNYGSGGGASDTQYF. The CDR3 DNA reads TGTGCCAGCAGCCATAATTACGGCTCGGGCGGGGGGGCCTCGGATACGCAGTATTTT.

The J gene is TRBJ2-7, the V gene TRBV5-6, with unresolved D. Germline V gene sequence: CDR1 SGHDT, CDR2 YYEEEE. This CDR3 is built from 14 residues. The germline V and J ends were trimmed by 4 bases and 2 bases, with 13 bases remaining between them. The CDR3 is CASSPVNIPYEQYF. The CDR3 DNA reads as TGTGCCAGCAGCCCAGTAAACATTCCCTACGAGCAGTACTTC.

CDR3 bases: TGCGCCAGCAGCTCCTCGAGGGCAACTAATGAAAAACTGTTTTTT. It codes for CASSSSRATNEKLFF. This rearrangement joins TRBV5-1 to TRBJ1-4, with D uncertain. Looked up from germline, CDR1 is SGHRS and CDR2 is YFSETQ. CDR3 length: 15 amino acids. Trimming shortened V by 3 bases and J by 0 bases, and 9 bases separated the two germline ends. Based on the CDR3 plus reference TRBV5-1 and TRBJ1-4, the full variable domain is KAGVTQTPRYLIKTRGQQVTLSCSPISGHRSVSWYQQTPGQGLQFLFEYFSETQRNKGNFPGRFSGRQFSNSRSEMNVSTLELGDSALYLCASSSSRATNEKLFFGSGTQLSVL.

The chain employs TRBV19 and TRBJ1-4; 8 positions agree with TRBD1. CDR1 is LNHDA and CDR2 is SQIVND in the germline V gene (reference sequence). The CDR3 has 14 amino acids. V lost 6 bases, J lost 4 bases, and 4 bases stayed unmatched. The CDR3 loop reads CASSVDRDNEKLFF. The DNA of the CDR3 is TGTGCCAGTAGCGTGGACAGGGATAATGAAAAACTGTTTTTT.

Turning to this clone: A much bigger clone sits one base away, suggesting this may be a read error. The chain carries TRBV7-9 and TRBJ1-1; D not certain. Trimming took 1 base from V and 0 from J, leaving 3 bases between them. Germline V gives CDR1 SEHNR, CDR2 FQNEAQ (reference sequence). CDR3 length: 13 residues. The CDR3 DNA follows: TGTGCCAGCAGCTTAGACTTGAACACTGAAGCTTTCTTT. This sequence encodes CASSLDLNTEAFF.

The chain couples TRBV2 to TRBJ2-4, with a weak D call TRBD2 (7 bases). Germline V gene lookup returns CDR1 SNHLY and CDR2 FYNNEI. The V end lost 1 base, the J end lost 9 bases, and 25 bases lay between the germline ends. The CDR3 is 18 residues long. The CDR3: CASSEGWASGYRGGIQYF. The CDR3 bases are TGTGCCAGCAGTGAAGGGTGGGCTAGCGGCTACCGAGGGGGCATTCAGTACTTC.

The chain couples TRBV7-2 to TRBJ2-3; no reliable D call. The CDR3 is 14 amino acids. Per germline, CDR1 SGHTA and CDR2 FQGNSA. The V and J ends lost 1 base and 8 bases respectively, with 13 bases between them. The CDR3 DNA sequence: TGTGCCAGCAGCTTAGTTTCGGTTGGTGGTACGCAGTATTTT. Protein: CASSLVSVGGTQYF.

The chain has TRBV13 and TRBJ1-1; D is ambiguous. The CDR3 length is 13 residues. CDR1 is PRHDT, CDR2 FYEKMQ, per germline (reference sequence). With 3 bases removed from V and 1 base from J, the gap between germline ends came to 6 bases. The CDR3 reads CASSLAGNTEAFF. DNA for the CDR3: TGTGCCAGCAGCTTGGCAGGGAACACTGAAGCTTTCTTT.

A single count supports this clone. The V call is TRBV27, the J call TRBJ2-1, with 10 bases identical to TRBD2. The trim removed 5 bases at V and 8 bases at J, leaving 9 bases unmatched. The CDR3 has 15 residues. Germline CDR1 is MNHEY and CDR2 is SMNVEV (reference sequence). The CDR3, as DNA: TGTGCCAGCAGTGCAAGCGGGGGGGCGATCCATGAGCAGTTCTTC. Its protein product is CASSASGGAIHEQFF.

The chain couples TRBV6-5 to TRBJ2-3, with D maybe TRBD2 (5 bases). The V gene lost 3 bases and the J gene lost 4 bases, with 11 bases spanning the gap. The CDR3 spans 14 residues. Germline values: CDR1 MNHEY, CDR2 SVGAGI. As DNA, the CDR3 is TGTGCCAGCAGTTATATCACTAGTTCAGATACGCAGTATTTT. It is translated as CASSYITSSDTQYF.

V and J are TRBV11-2 and TRBJ2-7, with D perhaps matching TRBD1 (6 bases). Trimming took 5 bases from V and 2 from J, leaving 16 bases between them. The length of the CDR3 is 15 residues. CDR1 is SGHAT, CDR2 FQNNGV, per germline. This CDR3 reads CASSEDTGSPYEQYF. The CDR3 nucleotides read TGTGCCAGCAGCGAAGATACAGGGAGCCCCTACGAGCAGTACTTC.

This rearrangement joins TRBV7-2 to TRBJ2-7; no firm D call. Trimming took off 1 base at V and 10 bases at J, with 11 bases between the two ends. Germline-derived CDR1 and CDR2 are SGHTA and FQGNSA. The CDR3 runs to 12 residues. The CDR3 here is CASSLDESEQYF. In DNA, the CDR3 is TGTGCCAGCAGCTTAGACGAGTCTGAACAGTACTTC.

The chain links TRBV25-1 to TRBJ1-5; D unresolved. This CDR3 contains 16 residues. V was cut by 1 base and J by 2 bases, with 12 bases left in between. Germline-derived CDR1 and CDR2 are MGHDK and SYGVNS. CDR3 protein: CASSELRGRGNQPQHF. The CDR3 DNA reads TGTGCCAGCAGTGAATTAAGAGGGCGGGGCAATCAGCCCCAGCATTTT.

This sequence joins TRBV4-1 and TRBJ2-5; D is perhaps TRBD2 (5 bases). V was shortened by 1 base and J by 7 bases, with 16 bases between the two germline ends. The CDR3 length is 15 residues. Looked up from germline, CDR1 is MGHRA and CDR2 is YSYEKL. DNA for the CDR3: TGCGCCAGCAGCCAAGTGGGTAGGGCCGGAGGGACCCAGTACTTC. Translating it yields CASSQVGRAGGTQYF.

V is TRBV30 and J is TRBJ2-2, with TRBD2 matching 13 bases. The germline gives CDR1 GTSNPN, CDR2 SVGIG (reference sequence). This CDR3 has 17 residues. Trimming at V came to 3 bases and at J to 3 bases, leaving 7 bases not matched to a gene. CDR3 sequence: CAWSGLAGAVDTGELFF. CDR3 in DNA: TGTGCCTGGAGCGGACTAGCGGGAGCCGTTGACACCGGGGAGCTGTTTTTT.

The J gene is TRBJ1-1, the V gene TRBV7-3, with a tentative D call TRBD1 (6 bases). V was shortened by 4 bases and J by 1 base, with 10 bases between the two germline ends. CDR1 and CDR2 from the germline V gene are SGHTA and FQGTGA. This CDR3 region has 14 residues. In DNA form, the CDR3 reads TGTGCCAGCAGCTCCGGACAGAGGAACACTGAAGCTTTCTTT. Its protein product is CASSSGQRNTEAFF.

Points on this clone: This sample includes further DNA sequences coding for the same CDR3. This chain links TRBV19 with TRBJ2-1; the match to TRBD2 covers 13 bases. This CDR3 is 15 amino acids long. CDR1 LNHDA and CDR2 SQIVND come from the germline V gene (reference sequence). The V and J ends lost 6 bases and 4 bases, in that order; junction bases with no gene match: 3. CDR3 DNA: TGTGCCAGTAGCCGGACTAGCGGGGGATACAATGAGCAGTTCTTC. This encodes CASSRTSGGYNEQFF.

This chain connects TRBV24-1 to TRBJ1-3; TRBD1 might be the D (5 bases). The CDR3 is made up of 20 amino acids. Germline CDR1 is KGHDR and CDR2 is SFDVKD. The V and J ends lost 1 base and 0 bases respectively, with 21 bases between them. The CDR3 nucleotides read TGTGCCACCAGTGATTTAGACTCCAGTGAAGGGGCTAGCTCTGGAAACACCATATATTTT. This codes for CATSDLDSSEGASSGNTIYF.

The V call is TRBV27, the J call TRBJ1-2; D perhaps matches TRBD1 (5 bases). CDR3 length: 13 amino acids. Trimming removed 8 bases at V and 3 bases at J, with 13 bases between. Germline CDR1 is MNHEY and CDR2 is SMNVEV (reference sequence). The CDR3 protein is CASGPTVDYGYTF. CDR3 bases: TGTGCCAGCGGACCGACAGTAGACTATGGCTACACCTTC.

The J gene is TRBJ1-5, the V gene TRBV7-2; D might be TRBD1 (5 bases). V was shortened by 1 base and J by 2 bases, with 9 bases between the two germline ends. Germline-derived CDR1 and CDR2 are SGHTA and FQGNSA. CDR3 size: 15 residues. The CDR3 loop reads CASSLVGGGNQPQHF. Here the CDR3 DNA reads TGTGCCAGCAGCTTAGTCGGGGGGGGCAATCAGCCCCAGCATTTT.

The chain's CDR3 is CASGVPGTGGEEQYF. The CDR3 region has the DNA TGTGCCAGCGGTGTCCCGGGAACAGGGGGTGAGGAGCAGTACTTC. The rearrangement links TRBV2 to TRBJ2-7; 8 nucleotides match TRBD1. There are 15 residues in the CDR3. Trimming took 8 bases from V and 7 from J; bases not matched to a gene: 16. The germline gives CDR1 SNHLY, CDR2 FYNNEI.

This chain joins TRBV5-6 and TRBJ2-7; no definite D call. Trimming stripped 3 bases from V and 5 bases from J, with 12 bases between. Germline V gene sequence: CDR1 SGHDT, CDR2 YYEEEE. CDR3 length equals 13 residues. In DNA form, the CDR3 reads TGTGCCAGCAGCTCCCTAAACTTAAACGAGCAGTACTTC. It is translated as CASSSLNLNEQYF.

This clone has a single count. This chain uses TRBV9 with TRBJ1-1; 9 bases fit TRBD1. The germline V gene encodes CDR1 SGDLS and CDR2 YYNGEE. The CDR3 length is 14 residues. V shed 4 bases and J 1 base; nucleotides not matched to a gene: 2. CDR3 DNA sequence: TGTGCCAGCAGCCGGGGACAGGGGAACACTGAAGCTTTCTTT. Its translation is CASSRGQGNTEAFF.

The chain recombines TRBV6-4 with TRBJ1-2; maybe TRBD1 (6 bases). The CDR3 consists of 15 residues. V shed 3 bases and J shed 5 bases, with 16 bases lying between them. The germline CDR1 and CDR2 sequences are MRHNA and SNTAGT. The CDR3 here is CASSERTGSGYGYTF. The CDR3 coding sequence is TGTGCCAGCAGTGAGCGTACAGGGTCGGGGTATGGCTACACCTTC.

V and J are TRBV7-2 and TRBJ1-1; D ambiguous. V was trimmed by 1 base and J by 0 bases, leaving 9 bases between them. CDR3 length equals 15 residues. Per the germline V gene, CDR1 is SGHTA and CDR2 is FQGNSA. The CDR3 DNA reads TGTGCCAGCAGCTTAGTGGCAGTAATGAACACTGAAGCTTTCTTT. Translation: CASSLVAVMNTEAFF.

J is TRBJ2-7 and V is TRBV28, with D tentatively TRBD2 (6 bases). The V end lost 5 bases, the J end lost 3 bases, and 8 bases lay between the germline ends. The CDR3 covers 12 residues. CDR1 is MDHEN and CDR2 is SYDVKM in the germline V gene. This chain's CDR3 is CASSGGHYEQYF. As DNA, the CDR3 is TGTGCCAGCAGTGGAGGGCACTACGAGCAGTACTTC.